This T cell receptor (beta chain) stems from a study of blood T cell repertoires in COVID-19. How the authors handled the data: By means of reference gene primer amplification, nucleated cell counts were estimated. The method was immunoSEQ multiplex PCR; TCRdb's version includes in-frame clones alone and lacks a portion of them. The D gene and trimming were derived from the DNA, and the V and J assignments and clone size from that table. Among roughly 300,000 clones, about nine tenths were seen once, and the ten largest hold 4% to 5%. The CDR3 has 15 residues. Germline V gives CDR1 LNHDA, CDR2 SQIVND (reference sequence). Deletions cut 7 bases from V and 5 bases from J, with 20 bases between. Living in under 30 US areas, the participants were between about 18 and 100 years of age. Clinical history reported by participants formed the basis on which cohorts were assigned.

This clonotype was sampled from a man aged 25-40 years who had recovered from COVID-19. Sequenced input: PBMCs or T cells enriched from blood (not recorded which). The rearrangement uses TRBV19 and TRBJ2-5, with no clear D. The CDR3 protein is CASKSSRQRSETQYF. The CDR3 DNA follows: TGTGCCAGTAAAAGTAGTAGGCAGCGCAGCGAGACCCAGTACTTC.